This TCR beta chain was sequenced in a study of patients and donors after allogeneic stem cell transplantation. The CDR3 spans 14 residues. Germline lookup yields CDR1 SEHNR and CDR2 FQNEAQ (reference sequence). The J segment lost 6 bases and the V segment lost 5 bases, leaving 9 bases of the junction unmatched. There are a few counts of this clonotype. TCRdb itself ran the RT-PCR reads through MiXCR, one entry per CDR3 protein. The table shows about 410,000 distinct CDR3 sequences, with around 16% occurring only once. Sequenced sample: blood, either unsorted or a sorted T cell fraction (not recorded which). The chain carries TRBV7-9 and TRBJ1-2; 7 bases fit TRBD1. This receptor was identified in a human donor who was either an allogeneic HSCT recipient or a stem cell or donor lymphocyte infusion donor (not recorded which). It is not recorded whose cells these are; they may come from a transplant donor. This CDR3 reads CASSMTGIYDGYTF. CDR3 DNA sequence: TGTGCCAGCAGCATGACAGGGATATACGATGGCTACACCTTC.